This T cell receptor beta chain appears in the sequencing data of a study of human T cells and chemical hapten exposure. At the level of the study: The use of 2% DPC on 2 cm by 2 cm of upper inner arm skin constituted sensitization. Yields of TCR per sample differed, chiefly owing to small differences in pooled library volume. General study findings and limits: Higher patch test scores went with higher counts of PT1 expanded TCRs.

Time point indicated: patch test 3, about 24 weeks after DPC sensitization. Documented treatment: therapeutic diphenylcyclopropenone sensitization with weekly scalp DPC. TCRdb ran MiXCR on the RACE reads and lists one entry per CDR3 protein. The repertoire holds more than 70,000 distinct CDR3 sequences, with approximately 11% as singletons. This clonotype was found a few times. The antigen is not known. V was clipped by 0 bases and J by 2 bases, with 1 base between them. The CDR3 contains 13 residues. Germline values: CDR1 MGHRA, CDR2 YSYEKL. This clonotype was obtained from a woman aged 30 to 39 with alopecia areata. Some clones in this sample may be carry-over from other donors' samples. This chain connects TRBV4-1 to TRBJ2-2; D remains unclear. The material sequenced was whole blood, taken in connection with sensitization to the hapten diphenylcyclopropenone (DPC). The CDR3: CASSQDNTGELFF. In nucleotides, the CDR3 is TGCGCCAGCAGCCAAGATAACACCGGGGAGCTGTTTTTT.